These 8 T cell receptor beta chains originate from one sample sequenced in a study of cytomegalovirus exposure and HLA in healthy donors. Amplification used 60 Vbeta primers and 13 Jbeta primers. Only in-frame clones appear in the TCRdb table, and some are missing; sequencing was by immunoSEQ multiplex PCR. The sample records fewer than 150,000 clones, about 77% being singletons. The material sequenced was PBMCs. The receptor set was obtained from a man aged 45-60 years in good health and CMV-seronegative.

The chain joins TRBV6-1 to TRBJ1-5; 8 bases are shared with TRBD1. Germline trimming cut 8 bases from V and 6 bases from J; bases unmatched to any gene: 9. Germline loops: CDR1 MNHNS, CDR2 SASEGT. The CDR3 covers 14 residues. CDR3 in amino acids: CASLSDRGVQPQHF. DNA for the CDR3: TGTGCCAGCCTGTCTGACAGGGGCGTTCAGCCCCAGCATTTT.

This chain connects TRBV28 to TRBJ2-1; 10 bases fit TRBD2. The CDR3 is 15 residues long. J lost 6 bases, V lost 4 bases, and 6 bases had no gene match. In germline, CDR1 is MDHEN, CDR2 SYDVKM. CDR3 sequence (DNA): TGTGCCAGCAGTTCGTCTAGCGGGAGTCTCAATGAGCAGTTCTTC. Encoded protein: CASSSSSGSLNEQFF.

The V call is TRBV7-9, the J call TRBJ1-2; 7 bases line up with TRBD1. Losses at the gene ends were 5 bases for V and 7 bases for J; bases not matched to a gene: 4. The CDR3 spans 12 residues. Looked up from germline, CDR1 is SEHNR and CDR2 is FQNEAQ (reference sequence). CDR3 bases: TGTGCCAGCAGCCTTCGACAGGGTGGCTACACCTTC. Amino acid sequence: CASSLRQGGYTF.

The V call is TRBV28, the J call TRBJ1-2, with 7 bases aligning to TRBD1. The V and J ends lost 6 bases and 4 bases, in that order; junction bases with no gene match: 5. Germline V gives CDR1 MDHEN, CDR2 SYDVKM. The CDR3 is made up of 13 amino acids. CDR3 nucleotides: TGTGCCAGCAGCTCGACAGGGATCTATGGCTACACCTTC. It specifies CASSSTGIYGYTF.

As for this clone: One junction end does not reproduce the germline sequence, and a read error may be involved. This sequence joins TRBV28 and TRBJ2-7; TRBD2 might be the D (6 bases). Germline V CDR1 and CDR2: MDHEN, SYDVKM. CDR3 length equals 14 residues. The DNA for the CDR3 is TGTGCCAGCAGAATGAGGGACTTCTCGTACGGGCAGTACTTC. It translates to CASRMRDFSYGQYF.

This clone was counted once. The J gene is TRBJ1-2, the V gene TRBV25-1; D unclear. The V end was cut by 3 bases, the J end by 8 bases, with 10 bases between. This CDR3 spans 12 amino acids. Germline CDR1 and CDR2: MGHDK and SYGVNS. CDR3 protein: CASSDSVLGYTF. The DNA for the CDR3 is TGTGCCAGCAGTGACAGTGTGTTAGGCTACACCTTC.

This chain links TRBV28 with TRBJ1-2; 9 nucleotides match TRBD1. The length of the CDR3 is 13 residues. V dropped 5 bases and J dropped 8; count of bases not matched to a gene: 6. Germline values: CDR1 MDHEN, CDR2 SYDVKM. The CDR3 DNA reads as TGTGCCAGCAGTGTCGGACAGGGGAACGGCTACACCTTC. It is translated as CASSVGQGNGYTF.

The V and J genes are TRBV18 and TRBJ1-2; 10 nucleotides agree with TRBD1. Germline V CDR1 and CDR2: KGHSH, LQKENI. Trimming removed 3 bases from V and 3 bases from J; junction bases left unmatched: 4. The CDR3 is 15 amino acids. CDR3 sequence: CASSPMDRGDYGYTF. The DNA for the CDR3 is TGTGCCAGCTCACCTATGGACAGGGGGGACTATGGCTACACCTTC. The full variable domain, in which reference TRBV18 and TRBJ1-2 provide the parts outside the CDR3, is NAGVMQNPRHLVRRRGQEARLRCSPMKGHSHVYWYRQLPEEGLKFMVYLQKENIIDESGMPKERFSAEFPKEGPSILRIQQVVRGDSAAYFCASSPMDRGDYGYTFGSGTRLTVV.